The 27 T cell receptor beta chains presented below share a single source sample, sequenced in a study of T cell changes during pregnancy in multiple sclerosis. Clones were sequenced by immunoSEQ multiplex PCR, and TCRdb holds only the in-frame ones, with some missing. The table lists 45,000 to 70,000 clones, 92% of them singletons. Sequenced material: peripheral blood, taken in the third trimester of pregnancy. Receptors originate from a female donor in good health, enrolled as a control in a pregnancy study.

To note about this clone: One end of the junction does not line up with germline, which may come from a read error. At the DNA level, this CDR3 is encoded by other sequences in the same sample as well. The chain couples TRBV5-4 to TRBJ1-2, with no clear D. From germline, CDR1 is SGHNT and CDR2 YYREEE (reference sequence). The CDR3 contains 13 residues. The CDR3 sequence is CASSSNQNYGYTF. The CDR3 DNA follows: TGTGCTAGCAGCTCGAACCAGAACTATGGCTACACCTTC.

This chain connects TRBV4-1 to TRBJ2-1, with D possibly being TRBD2 (5 bases). Per germline, CDR1 MGHRA and CDR2 YSYEKL. Trimming removed 0 bases from V and 8 bases from J, with 8 bases in between. The CDR3 extends over 13 amino acids. CDR3 sequence: CASSQEERDEQFF. Here the CDR3 DNA reads TGCGCCAGCAGCCAAGAGGAGAGGGATGAGCAGTTCTTC.

The V call is TRBV28, the J call TRBJ2-7; D is ambiguous. In germline, CDR1 is MDHEN, CDR2 SYDVKM. This CDR3 spans 15 amino acids. V dropped 3 bases and J dropped 0 bases, with 12 bases sitting between them. CDR3 in DNA: TGTGCCAGCAGTTTCCTCGGTGAAGACTCCTACGAGCAGTACTTC. Translation: CASSFLGEDSYEQYF.

V and J are TRBV9 and TRBJ2-1, with TRBD2 matching over 8 bases. The ends lost 0 bases at V and 9 bases at J; junction bases unmatched: 14. Germline V CDR1 and CDR2: SGDLS, YYNGEE. The CDR3 runs to 17 residues. This CDR3 is CASSVGGGNGRAPEQFF. Here the CDR3 DNA reads TGTGCCAGCAGCGTAGGGGGCGGGAACGGGAGGGCCCCTGAGCAGTTCTTC.

V and J are TRBV28 and TRBJ2-3; D is undetermined. The V and J ends lost 6 bases and 0 bases respectively, with 7 bases between them. Germline V CDR1 and CDR2: MDHEN, SYDVKM. This CDR3 is 13 amino acids long. CDR3 protein: CASRAPSTDTQYF. CDR3 coding DNA: TGTGCCAGCAGAGCGCCGAGCACAGATACGCAGTATTTT.

The rearrangement uses TRBV7-2 and TRBJ2-3, with 9 bases aligning to TRBD2. CDR1 is SGHTA and CDR2 is FQGNSA in the germline V gene. This CDR3 comprises 15 residues. Unmatched junction bases numbered 1, after V lost 3 bases and J lost 0 bases. For the CDR3, the DNA is TGTGCCAGCAGCTTCACTAGCGGGAGCACAGATACGCAGTATTTT. It yields the protein CASSFTSGSTDTQYF. The variable domain in full, completed from reference TRBV7-2 and TRBJ2-3, reads GAGVSQSPSNKVTEKGKDVELRCDPISGHTALYWYRQSLGQGLEFLIYFQGNSAPDKSGLPSDRFSAERTGGSVSTLTIQRTQQEDSAVYLCASSFTSGSTDTQYFGPGTRLTVL.

This clone appeared a single time. The chain combines TRBV11-2 with TRBJ1-2, with 8 bases matching TRBD1. This CDR3 is 13 amino acids long. In germline, CDR1 is SGHAT, CDR2 FQNNGV. V lost 5 bases to trimming and J lost 6 bases; unmatched junction nucleotides: 5. This CDR3 is CASSRQGRHGYTF. In DNA, the CDR3 is TGTGCCAGCAGCCGACAGGGGCGGCATGGCTACACCTTC. Drawing the rest from reference TRBV11-2 and TRBJ1-2, the complete variable domain is EAGVAQSPRYKIIEKRQSVAFWCNPISGHATLYWYQQILGQGPKLLIQFQNNGVVDDSQLPKDRFSAERLKGVDSTLKIQPAKLEDSAVYLCASSRQGRHGYTFGSGTRLTVV.

The genes are TRBV7-3 and TRBJ2-1, with D maybe TRBD2 (7 bases). The germline V gene has CDR1 SGHTA and CDR2 FQGTGA. The CDR3 has 16 residues. V gave up 1 base and J gave up 3 bases, with 13 bases separating them. The CDR3 nucleotides are TGTGCCAGCAGCTTAAGGGGGGGCCTATTCTACAATGAGCAGTTCTTC. It translates to CASSLRGGLFYNEQFF.

This chain uses TRBV7-6 with TRBJ1-6; 10 nucleotides agree with TRBD1. The germline CDR1 and CDR2 sequences are SGHVS and FNYEAQ. V lost 2 bases to trimming and J lost 7 bases; unmatched junction nucleotides: 2. This CDR3 region has 15 residues. CDR3 protein: CASSLWDRGNSPLHF. The CDR3 DNA reads TGTGCCAGCAGCTTATGGGACAGGGGAAATTCACCCCTCCACTTT.

This rearrangement joins TRBV7-8 to TRBJ1-4; D not certain. Germline V gene lookup returns CDR1 SGHVS and CDR2 FQNEAQ. V gave up 2 bases and J gave up 3 bases, with 13 bases separating them. This CDR3 has 16 amino acids. In DNA form, the CDR3 reads TGTGCCAGCAGCTTACGGTTCGGTACCCCTAATGAAAAACTGTTTTTT. It is translated as CASSLRFGTPNEKLFF.

The rearrangement links TRBV6-1 to TRBJ2-1, with TRBD2 matching 14 bases. Germline values: CDR1 MNHNS, CDR2 SASEGT. Germline trimming cut 2 bases from V and 4 bases from J; bases unmatched to any gene: 7. The CDR3 consists of 18 residues. The CDR3 here is CASSEPLRTSGGYNEQFF. CDR3 sequence (DNA): TGTGCCAGCAGTGAACCCCTGAGGACTAGCGGGGGGTACAATGAGCAGTTCTTC.

This chain links TRBV29-1 with TRBJ2-3, with a tentative D call TRBD1 (6 bases). Per the germline V gene, CDR1 is SQVTM and CDR2 is ANQGSEA. The V end lost 1 base, the J end lost 4 bases, and 21 bases lay between the germline ends. CDR3 size: 17 residues. The CDR3 nucleotides are TGCAGCGTTGAAGGGGCTGTCAGGGGCAGAAAGGCAGATACGCAGTATTTT. Translating it yields CSVEGAVRGRKADTQYF.

CDR3 in DNA: TGTGCTAGTCAAGGACAGACGTACGAGCAGTACTTC. Amino acids: CASQGQTYEQYF. V gene TRBV6-1 combines with J gene TRBJ2-7; possibly TRBD1 for D (6 bases). This CDR3 spans 12 amino acids. CDR1 and CDR2 from the germline V gene are MNHNS and SASEGT.

The chain combines TRBV14 with TRBJ2-1; 7 nucleotides agree with TRBD2. CDR3 size: 15 residues. V lost 3 bases and J lost 3; bases outside the gene matches: 5. Per the germline V gene, CDR1 is SGHDN and CDR2 is FVKESK. The CDR3, as DNA: TGTGCCAGCAGCCATTTAGCGGGCCGCTACAATGAGCAGTTCTTC. Protein: CASSHLAGRYNEQFF.

This chain uses TRBV5-1 with TRBJ1-1; 7 nucleotides agree with TRBD1. Germline assignment: CDR1 SGHRS and CDR2 YFSETQ. The V segment lost 7 bases and the J segment 5 bases; nucleotides outside the gene matches: 11. CDR3 size: 14 residues. CDR3 DNA sequence: TGCGCCAGCGCCAACGGCAGGGGGAATACTGAAGCTTTCTTT. As protein: CASANGRGNTEAFF.

This clone came up once. The chain employs TRBV7-3 and TRBJ2-7; 9 nucleotides agree with TRBD1. Trimming at V came to 2 bases and at J to 0 bases, leaving 2 bases not matched to a gene. The CDR3 spans 15 residues. Looked up from germline, CDR1 is SGHTA and CDR2 is FQGTGA. Written as DNA, the CDR3 is TGTGCCAGCAGCTTAGGGACAGGGACCTCCTACGAGCAGTACTTC. Protein: CASSLGTGTSYEQYF.

V is TRBV27 and J is TRBJ1-1; D perhaps matches TRBD1 (5 bases). Per germline, CDR1 MNHEY and CDR2 SMNVEV (reference sequence). This CDR3 spans 15 amino acids. Trimming shortened V by 5 bases and J by 1 base, and 14 bases separated the two germline ends. For the CDR3, the DNA is TGTGCCAGCAGTCTCCAACCAACAGGGAACACTGAAGCTTTCTTT. Its translation is CASSLQPTGNTEAFF.

The chain carries TRBV5-1 and TRBJ1-2; the D is unclear. Germline V CDR1 and CDR2: SGHRS, YFSETQ. This CDR3 has 14 amino acids. Trimming took off 0 bases at V and 1 base at J, with 7 bases between the two ends. Written as DNA, the CDR3 is TGCGCCAGCAGCTTGGCCTCAGTTAACTATGGCTACACCTTC. Translated, it gives CASSLASVNYGYTF.

This clone was counted many times. The sample contains more than one DNA sequence encoding this CDR3. The chain recombines TRBV6-4 with TRBJ2-1; 9 bases fit TRBD2. Germline lookup yields CDR1 MRHNA and CDR2 SNTAGT. The CDR3 loop spans 15 amino acids. J lost 3 bases, V lost 0 bases, and 0 bases had no gene match. Written as DNA, the CDR3 is TGTGCCAGCAGTGACTCTAGCGGGAGCTACAATGAGCAGTTCTTC. This gives the protein CASSDSSGSYNEQFF.

The J gene is TRBJ2-5, the V gene TRBV9; D is uncertain. The CDR3 has 13 residues. Germline-derived CDR1 and CDR2 are SGDLS and YYNGEE. V lost 3 bases and J lost 1, with 7 bases in between. CDR3 coding DNA: TGTGCCAGCAGCGCAATCCCCCAAGAGACCCAGTACTTC. It codes for CASSAIPQETQYF.

This clone was observed once. The J gene is TRBJ2-3, the V gene TRBV7-9; no firm D call. The CDR3 length is 12 residues. Per the germline V gene, CDR1 is SEHNR and CDR2 is FQNEAQ (reference sequence). The ends were cut back, 1 base at V and 7 bases at J, with 6 bases in the middle. CDR3 sequence reads: CASSLDGHTQYF. The CDR3 region has the DNA TGTGCCAGCAGCTTAGATGGGCATACGCAGTATTTT.

The chain carries TRBV5-6 and TRBJ1-1, with 8 positions matching TRBD1. This CDR3 is 15 amino acids long. Looked up from germline, CDR1 is SGHDT and CDR2 is YYEEEE. The J segment lost 5 bases and the V segment lost 3 bases, leaving 9 bases of the junction unmatched. CDR3 loop: CASSSLRQGNTEAFF. The DNA for the CDR3 is TGTGCCAGCAGCTCTTTGCGACAGGGGAATACTGAAGCTTTCTTT.

V and J are TRBV7-6 and TRBJ2-1; 14 bases match TRBD2. Germline CDR1 is SGHVS and CDR2 is FNYEAQ. This CDR3 is built from 20 residues. Germline trimming cut 5 bases from V and 0 bases from J; bases unmatched to any gene: 12. CDR3: CASSAETSGGGRSSYNEQFF. CDR3 nucleotides: TGTGCCAGCAGCGCCGAGACTAGCGGGGGGGGTAGGTCCTCCTACAATGAGCAGTTCTTC.

The chain joins TRBV28 to TRBJ2-5, with a weak D call TRBD2 (5 bases). The ends were cut back, 3 bases at V and 4 bases at J, with 6 bases in the middle. The CDR3 covers 12 residues. Germline CDR1 and CDR2: MDHEN and SYDVKM. This chain's CDR3 is CASSLGAETQYF. The CDR3 nucleotides read TGTGCCAGCAGTTTGGGAGCAGAGACCCAGTACTTC.

The chain uses TRBV7-9 and TRBJ1-3, with no clear D. Germline assignment: CDR1 SEHNR and CDR2 FQNEAQ (reference sequence). This CDR3 comprises 14 residues. Trimming left V 8 bases short and J 4 bases short, with 15 bases between. As DNA, the CDR3 is TGTGCCAGCCCCTCGGGAAACACCGGAAACACCATATATTTT. This codes for CASPSGNTGNTIYF. The full variable domain, in which reference TRBV7-9 and TRBJ1-3 provide the parts outside the CDR3, is DTGVSQNPRHKITKRGQNVTFRCDPISEHNRLYWYRQTLGQGPEFLTYFQNEAQLEKSRLLSDRFSAERPKGSFSTLEIQRTEQGDSAMYLCASPSGNTGNTIYFGEGSWLTVV.

The rearrangement uses TRBV9 and TRBJ1-2; D gene unclear. This CDR3 region has 14 residues. Trimming took 0 bases from V and 4 from J, leaving 10 bases between them. From germline, CDR1 is SGDLS and CDR2 YYNGEE. The CDR3 DNA reads as TGTGCCAGCAGCGTAGACAGTCTTGGCTATGGCTACACCTTC. It yields the protein CASSVDSLGYGYTF.

The J gene is TRBJ1-1, the V gene TRBV5-1; 7 nucleotides align to TRBD1. The CDR3 is made up of 16 amino acids. Trimming removed 0 bases from V and 0 bases from J; junction bases left unmatched: 5. Germline CDR1 SGHRS, CDR2 YFSETQ. In DNA, the CDR3 is TGCGCCAGCAGCTTGGTGGGGACAGTGATGAACACTGAAGCTTTCTTT. It yields the protein CASSLVGTVMNTEAFF.